This T cell receptor (beta chain) stems from a study of cytomegalovirus exposure and HLA in healthy donors. Findings and caveats of the study: Donors were assumed by presence/absence analyses to have roughly uniform sequencing depth.

A note on this clone: Its antigen is not identified.

The PCR used 60 Vbeta and 13 Jbeta primers. Assay used: immunoSEQ multiplex PCR; TCRdb lists only in-frame clones, some missing. Of over 150,000 clones listed, around 80% are singletons. The clonotype originates from a woman aged 50 to 60 in good health and CMV-seropositive. The sample consisted of PBMCs.

The chain's CDR3 is CASSYLGTGGSSTDTQYF. CDR3 in DNA: TGTGCCAGCAGCTACCTCGGGACAGGGGGCTCTAGCACAGATACGCAGTATTTT. The chain joins TRBV7-3 to TRBJ2-3; 12 positions agree with TRBD1. The germline gives CDR1 SGHTA, CDR2 FQGTGA. The V and J ends lost 4 bases and 0 bases, in that order; junction bases with no gene match: 8. The CDR3 contains 18 residues.